This paragraph reports one T cell receptor beta chain. The specificity of this receptor is unknown. Per-base qualities were not stored, and no clone one base away is much larger. Other nucleotide sequences from this sample produce the same CDR3. The data originate from a study of blood T cell repertoires in COVID-19 (dated by TCRdb to the early 2020s). Study-level background: The collaborator samples originated in the United States, Italy and Spain and spanned the acute and convalescent phases of COVID-19. The prospective study material was composed of cDNA or gDNA derived from T cells, B-cell-depleted T cells, or PBMCs. The dataset comprised deeply sampled blood TCRbeta repertoires from subjects exposed to, actively infected with, or recovered from COVID-19. The repertoires were made available in a free public database intended to serve as a resource for research on the immune response to SARS-CoV-2. Samples came from the ongoing ImmuneRACE study (first 160 participants) plus 1,254 subjects from 6 global collaborators. A de-identified subject ID, COVID-19 status, age in years and sex were almost always included in the sample metadata. HLA class I and class II types, where available, came from metadata supplied by the sample provider rather than from assay-based typing. On the study overall, not on this receptor specifically: The quantity of clinical and demographic metadata differed by source and by participant and was supplied without curation.

Sequences MGHDK (CDR1) and SYGVNS (CDR2) are obtained from the germline V gene. The CDR3 covers 15 residues, taking in both the cysteine and the phenylalanine. The CDR3 DNA has 45 bases and is translated from base 1. V is pared back by 1 base and J by 0 bases, with 8 bases lying between the germline termini. Each collaborating institution followed its own protocols to collect whole blood in K2EDTA tubes. For TCRbeta analysis, collaborators shipped samples in one of three forms: frozen whole blood, isolated PBMCs, or DNA extracted from either of those sample types. The immunoSEQ Assay, a bias-controlled multiplex PCR, was used to amplify TCRbeta CDR3 regions from genomic DNA. As for the authors' bioinformatics: Nucleated cell counts per sample were estimated from amplification of reference gene primers within the assay. To quantify the absolute abundance of each unique TCRbeta CDR3 rearrangement, sequence reads were collapsed and filtered. For each sample, productive Simpson clonality was calculated as the square root of Simpson's diversity index over productive rearrangements. Drawn from immuneACCESS, this table holds only the in-frame rearrangements with V and J called that TCRdb kept. Clones are partly lost; checked studies trace under half to an unresolved V gene and leave the rest unexplained. The V and J calls and the clone size are those of that table, but D and trimming were determined from the DNA. The sample table shows 160,000 or so clones, and 80% are seen once. Jointly, the top ten make up 6% to 7.5% of the sample.

What was sequenced was peripheral blood. This chain is built from TRBV25-1 and TRBJ2-3, with a tentative D gene TRBD2 over 6 matching bases. The TCR was taken from a man aged 65-85 years with active or convalescent COVID-19. The nucleotide sequence is TGTGCCAGCAGTGAATGGCGGGGAAGCACAGATACGCAGTATTTT. Its amino acids are CASSEWRGSTDTQYF.